One sample yielded the 5 T cell receptor beta chains listed below, sequenced in a study of CD8 T cells in Susac syndrome. Reverse transcription of roughly 0.45 to 1 ug RNA was performed with random hexamers. TCRdb recomputed calls from the immunoSEQ multiplex PCR reads with MiXCR, one row per CDR3 protein. The sample shows about 110,000 distinct CDR3 sequences, roughly 95% of them seen only once. The specimen sequenced was CD4+ T cells from PBMCs. The origin of the receptors is a human donor in good health.

The V and J genes are TRBV29-1 and TRBJ1-2; D uncertain. Germline V gives CDR1 SQVTM, CDR2 ANQGSEA. The CDR3 is made up of 11 amino acids. The V end was cut by 7 bases, the J end by 6 bases, with 12 bases between. The CDR3 nucleotides read TGCAGCGCAGTAGGACCAGATGGCTACACCTTC. It codes for CSAVGPDGYTF.

This clonotype came up once. The chain links TRBV27 to TRBJ2-1, with 9 positions matching TRBD2. From germline, CDR1 is MNHEY and CDR2 SMNVEV (reference sequence). This CDR3 spans 16 amino acids. J gave up 3 bases and V 2 bases, and 5 bases lay outside the gene matches. CDR3 nucleotides: TGTGCCAGCAGTTTAATAAGGCGGGGGGGCTACAATGAGCAGTTCTTC. Protein product: CASSLIRRGGYNEQFF.

This clonotype was picked up one time. The gene calls are TRBV14 and TRBJ1-1; 7 bases fit TRBD1. The V segment lost 6 bases and the J segment 0 bases; nucleotides outside the gene matches: 4. There are 14 residues in the CDR3. Germline-derived CDR1 and CDR2 are SGHDN and FVKESK. CDR3 region: CASSGQALNTEAFF. CDR3 bases: TGTGCCAGCAGTGGACAGGCGTTGAACACTGAAGCTTTCTTT.

This chain connects TRBV2 to TRBJ1-1; tentative D call: TRBD1 (6 bases). V gave up 7 bases and J gave up 4 bases, with 16 bases separating them. The CDR3 is made up of 14 amino acids. The germline V gene encodes CDR1 SNHLY and CDR2 FYNNEI. For the CDR3, the DNA is TGTGCCAGCAAACGGGGGGGGCTGGGCACTGAAGCTTTCTTT. This translates into CASKRGGLGTEAFF.

The chain is built from TRBV6-2 or TRBV6-3 and TRBJ1-4; D gene unclear. CDR1 MNHEY and CDR2 SVGEGT come from the germline V gene. The CDR3 runs to 15 residues. The ends were cut back, 5 bases at V and 3 bases at J, with 13 bases in the middle. In nucleotides, the CDR3 is TGTGCCAGCAGTCGACCGACATCGGCTAATGAAAAACTGTTTTTT. Its translation is CASSRPTSANEKLFF.